A single sample is the source of the 20 T cell receptor beta chains below, sequenced in a study of T-cell reconstitution after alpha-beta-depleted transplantation in children. Preparation of the TCRbeta library was carried out with unique molecular identifiers. Each CDR3 protein is one row after TCRdb ran MiXCR on the PCR reads. The table lists about 290,000 distinct CDR3 sequences, roughly a tenth of them singletons, with around 7.6% in the top ten. Sequences were derived from PBMCs, sampled before TCRalphabeta/CD19-depleted stem cell transplant. The receptors were sampled from a boy under three years old with acute myeloid leukemia, due to receive a stem cell transplant.

This clonotype was recorded at least ten times. The CDR3 coding sequence is TGTGCCAGCAGTCACCGGGACAGGAGAGGAGATACGCAGTATTTT. Translation gives CASSHRDRRGDTQYF. The chain has TRBV12-3 or TRBV12-4 and TRBJ2-3; 8 nucleotides agree with TRBD1. The ends lost 5 bases at V and 5 bases at J; junction bases unmatched: 9. This CDR3 has 15 residues.

This clonotype came up many times. The chain employs TRBV29-1 and TRBJ2-3, with D perhaps matching TRBD2 (5 bases). There are 13 residues in the CDR3. The V end was cut by 3 bases, the J end by 2 bases, with 9 bases between. In germline, CDR1 is SQVTM, CDR2 ANQGSEA. The CDR3 DNA follows: TGCAGCGTTGACGAGGACTTCACAGATACGCAGTATTTT. Translated: CSVDEDFTDTQYF.

The chain has TRBV9 and TRBJ2-3; possible D gene TRBD1, 7 bases. Trimming took off 0 bases at V and 5 bases at J, with 16 bases between the two ends. Germline CDR1 SGDLS, CDR2 YYNGEE. The CDR3 contains 16 residues. The CDR3 coding sequence is TGTGCCAGCAGCGTAGTGGGAAGGCAGGGGGGAGATACGCAGTATTTT. This gives the protein CASSVVGRQGGDTQYF.

This clonotype was seen ten or more times. The rearrangement links TRBV11-2 to TRBJ2-7; either TRBD1 or TRBD2 may supply D (5 bases each). CDR1 is SGHAT, CDR2 FQNNGV, per germline. Deletions cut 4 bases from V and 2 bases from J, with 15 bases between. The CDR3 covers 15 residues. The CDR3, as DNA: TGTGCCAGCAGCTCCCCCGGGACGGCGACCTACGAGCAGTACTTC. It specifies CASSSPGTATYEQYF.

This clonotype was observed a handful of times. One junction end disagrees with the germline gene, perhaps due to a read error. The CDR3 here is CASSLQRGVSYNEHFF. In DNA, the CDR3 is TGTGCCAGCAGTTTACAGCGGGGGGTGTCCTACAATGAGCATTTCTTC. The chain couples TRBV27 to TRBJ2-1; 9 positions match TRBD2. The CDR3 spans 16 residues. Germline CDR1 is MNHEY and CDR2 is SMNVEV (reference sequence).

This clonotype appeared many times. The rearrangement joins TRBV27 to TRBJ1-1; D remains unclear. Germline lookup yields CDR1 MNHEY and CDR2 SMNVEV (reference sequence). V shed 0 bases and J shed 0 bases, with 5 bases lying between them. There are 14 residues in the CDR3. CDR3 in DNA: TGTGCCAGCAGTTTATCCGCAGTGAACACTGAAGCTTTCTTT. It is translated as CASSLSAVNTEAFF.

This clonotype was seen repeatedly, ten times or more. The V gene is TRBV4-1, the J gene TRBJ1-1; D is undetermined. Germline V gene data show CDR1 as MGHRA and CDR2 as YSYEKL. Trimming stripped 4 bases from V and 0 bases from J, with 6 bases between. The CDR3 has 13 residues. CDR3 sequence: CASSRPLNTEAFF. In nucleotides, the CDR3 is TGCGCCAGCAGCCGGCCCCTGAACACTGAAGCTTTCTTT.

This clonotype was seen many times. This chain links TRBV12-3 or TRBV12-4 with TRBJ2-3, with 10 bases that match TRBD2. There are 15 residues in the CDR3. Germline trimming cut 6 bases from V and 1 base from J; bases unmatched to any gene: 4. CDR3 amino acids: CASRQRGGRTDTQYF. The DNA of the CDR3 is TGTGCCAGCAGACAGCGGGGGGGCCGCACAGATACGCAGTATTTT.

This clonotype was seen at least ten times. The rearrangement uses TRBV25-1 and TRBJ2-7, with 8 bases fitting TRBD1. The CDR3 is 17 amino acids. With V trimmed by 5 bases and J by 3 bases, 15 bases remained unmatched. Looked up from germline, CDR1 is MGHDK and CDR2 is SYGVNS. CDR3 bases: TGTGCCAGCAGTCCTGGCTTCCAGGGGGCCATCGACTACGAGCAGTACTTC. It is translated as CASSPGFQGAIDYEQYF.

The chain joins TRBV24-1 to TRBJ2-1; 7 bases align to TRBD2. The CDR3 has 13 amino acids. Germline V gene lookup returns CDR1 KGHDR and CDR2 SFDVKD. With 11 bases clipped from V and 5 bases from J, the junction kept 8 bases outside the gene matches. CDR3 bases: TGTGCCATTGGGGAGGGTCGGGACAATGAGCAGTTCTTC. Its translation is CAIGEGRDNEQFF.

This clonotype was counted many times. The chain carries TRBV30 and TRBJ2-2; TRBD2 matches 10 bases. CDR1 is GTSNPN, CDR2 SVGIG, per germline (reference sequence). The CDR3 is 17 residues long. Trimming removed 4 bases from V and 0 bases from J; junction bases left unmatched: 8. Written as DNA, the CDR3 is TGTGCCTGGACCACCCCCGGGACTAGCGCGAACACCGGGGAGCTGTTTTTT. Protein product: CAWTTPGTSANTGELFF.

In this sample, this clonotype turned up many times. V and J are TRBV4-3 and TRBJ1-1; D is uncertain. This CDR3 is built from 17 residues. The germline V gene has CDR1 LGHNA and CDR2 YSLEER. Trimming cost V 0 bases and J 2 bases, with 16 bases left between them. The DNA of the CDR3 is TGCGCCAGCAGCCAAGATAACCTAGACTCTTTTAACACTGAAGCTTTCTTT. This translates into CASSQDNLDSFNTEAFF.

This clonotype was detected ten times or more. This chain joins TRBV6-1 and TRBJ2-7; D possibly uses TRBD1 or TRBD2 (5 bases each). The CDR3 runs 14 residues. From germline, CDR1 is MNHNS and CDR2 SASEGT. Trimming pared 3 bases from V and 2 bases from J, leaving 11 bases between. CDR3 sequence reads: CASSDVQGPYEQYF. The CDR3 DNA reads as TGTGCCAGCAGTGATGTTCAGGGACCCTACGAGCAGTACTTC.

There are many counts of this clonotype. The rearrangement uses TRBV7-3 and TRBJ2-7, with 9 bases fitting TRBD1. The CDR3 is 13 amino acids. The ends lost 5 bases at V and 3 bases at J; junction bases unmatched: 2. The germline CDR1 and CDR2 sequences are SGHTA and FQGTGA. CDR3 sequence reads: CASSPTGGYEQYF. The CDR3 nucleotides are TGTGCCAGCAGCCCGACAGGGGGCTACGAGCAGTACTTC.

There are many counts of this clonotype. The chain's CDR3 is CASSWDQLAGELHDEQYF. The CDR3 DNA reads TGTGCCAGCAGCTGGGACCAACTAGCGGGAGAGCTTCATGACGAGCAGTACTTC. This sequence joins TRBV11-1 and TRBJ2-7, with 11 bases aligning to TRBD2. V was pared by 4 bases and J by 5 bases, with 16 bases of the junction left unmatched. CDR1 SGHAT and CDR2 FQDESV come from the germline V gene (reference sequence). The CDR3 runs 18 residues. Based on the CDR3 plus reference TRBV11-1 and TRBJ2-7, the full variable domain is EAEVAQSPRYKITEKSQAVAFWCDPISGHATLYWYRQILGQGPELLVQFQDESVVDDSQLPKDRFSAERLKGVDSTLKIQPAELGDSAMYLCASSWDQLAGELHDEQYFGPGTRLTVT.

There are a few counts of this clonotype. J is TRBJ2-3 and V is TRBV7-9, with D tentatively TRBD1 (5 bases). V lost 5 bases to trimming and J lost 0 bases, with 15 bases between them. Looked up from germline, CDR1 is SEHNR and CDR2 is FQNEAQ (reference sequence). The CDR3 is 16 residues long. Here the CDR3 DNA reads TGTGCCAGCAGCCCCCCGACAGTCTCTAGCACAGATACGCAGTATTTT. This translates into CASSPPTVSSTDTQYF.

About this clonotype: A read error may be the cause here, since a much bigger clone is one base away. V usage is TRBV6-2 or TRBV6-3 and J usage is TRBJ1-2; D remains ambiguous. V dropped 8 bases and J dropped 5 bases, with 36 bases sitting between them. CDR1 is MNHEY, CDR2 SVGEGT, per germline. This CDR3 is built from 20 residues. The CDR3 sequence: CASCSGPSKPTMAIGYGYTF. CDR3 sequence (DNA): TGTGCCAGCTGCTCCGGGCCCTCTAAACCCACTATGGCTATAGGATATGGCTACACCTTC.

This clonotype came up many times. The chain joins TRBV3-1 to TRBJ2-2, with D tentatively TRBD1 (5 bases). CDR1 LGHDT and CDR2 YNNKEL come from the germline V gene (reference sequence). V was clipped by 7 bases and J by 6 bases, with 12 bases between them. The CDR3 has 13 amino acids. CDR3 sequence reads: CASTHKGAGELFF. Here the CDR3 DNA reads TGTGCCAGCACCCACAAAGGGGCCGGGGAGCTGTTTTTT.

With respect to this clonotype: A read error is possible here, since a much larger clone lies one base away. This rearrangement joins TRBV5-1 to TRBJ1-4; D perhaps matches TRBD1 (5 bases). Germline CDR1 and CDR2: SGHRS and YFSETQ. V lost 4 bases to trimming and J lost 7 bases, with 11 bases between them. The CDR3 length is 13 residues. The CDR3 is CASSPRDGEKLFF. CDR3 in DNA: TGCGCCAGCAGCCCCCGGGACGGTGAAAAACTGTTTTTT.

With respect to this clonotype: Since a much larger clone is just one base distant, this may be a read error. V is TRBV6-1 and J is TRBJ1-5, with 7 bases matching TRBD1. Per germline, CDR1 MNHNS and CDR2 SASEGT. This CDR3 is 15 amino acids long. In DNA form, the CDR3 reads TGTGCCAGCAGTCCGGACAGGCGCAGCAATCATCCCCAGCATTTT. It specifies CASSPDRRSNHPQHF.